This TCR beta chain was recovered during a study of blood T cell repertoires in COVID-19. Study-wide background: The origin of the acute and convalescent COVID-19 samples was the United States, Italy and Spain. T cells, B-cell-depleted T cells, or PBMCs supplied cDNA or gDNA.

The CDR3 runs to 15 residues. Germline assignment: CDR1 LNHDA and CDR2 SQIVND (reference sequence). The J segment lost 0 bases and the V segment lost 8 bases, leaving 7 bases of the junction unmatched. TCRdb keeps only in-frame clones here, not all; method: immunoSEQ multiplex PCR. The profile shows 95,000 to 100,000 clones, roughly 90% of them singletons. The origin of this receptor is a human donor with COVID-19, enrolled during active disease. The donor label of this sample is uncertain. The specimen sequenced was peripheral blood. J is TRBJ1-2 and V is TRBV19; 9 nucleotides align to TRBD1. For the CDR3, the DNA is TGTGCCAGTGGGACAGGGTATTTTCCTAACTATGGCTACACCTTC. Amino acid sequence: CASGTGYFPNYGYTF.